A single sample is the source of the 29 T cell receptor beta chains below, sequenced in a study of cytomegalovirus exposure and HLA in healthy donors. PCR was performed using 60 Vbeta and 13 Jbeta primers. Sequencing was performed with immunoSEQ multiplex PCR; in TCRdb, only in-frame clones are kept and a portion is missing. The sample has around 110,000 clones, roughly a tenth seen once. Sequencing was carried out using PBMCs. Receptors were obtained from a man aged 30 to 39 in good health and CMV-seronegative.

V gene TRBV7-3 combines with J gene TRBJ2-1; 13 bases line up with TRBD2. The CDR3 consists of 14 residues. Germline V gives CDR1 SGHTA, CDR2 FQGTGA. Losses at the gene ends were 4 bases for V and 9 bases for J; bases not matched to a gene: 3. The CDR3 nucleotides are TGTGCCAGCAGCTCAGGGACTAGCGGGACTGAGCAGTTCTTC. Translation gives CASSSGTSGTEQFF.

This chain links TRBV7-8 with TRBJ1-2; no clear D. Germline CDR1 is SGHVS and CDR2 is FQNEAQ. The CDR3 is made up of 13 amino acids. V was shortened by 1 base and J by 6 bases, with 9 bases between the two germline ends. The chain's CDR3 is CASSLGGVDGYTF. The CDR3 region has the DNA TGTGCCAGCAGCTTAGGCGGGGTGGATGGCTACACCTTC.

The V and J genes are TRBV5-6 and TRBJ1-6; TRBD1 matches 7 bases. CDR3 length: 16 amino acids. Germline V CDR1 and CDR2: SGHDT, YYEEEE. The V segment lost 4 bases and the J segment 7 bases; nucleotides outside the gene matches: 11. The CDR3 sequence: CASSNLGGQKNSPLHF. The CDR3 bases are TGTGCCAGCAGCAACCTCGGGGGACAGAAAAATTCACCCCTCCACTTT.

This clone showed up just a few times. The chain is built from TRBV19 and TRBJ1-2, with 9 bases matching TRBD1. The junction had 10 bases not matched to a gene; V was cut back by 7 bases and J by 4 bases. CDR1 is LNHDA, CDR2 SQIVND, per germline (reference sequence). The CDR3 is 15 residues long. CDR3 in DNA: TGTGCCAGTACCCTGGGGGACAGGGCGATCTATGGCTACACCTTC. This encodes CASTLGDRAIYGYTF.

The CDR3 DNA is TGTGCCAGCAGCCAGGTGGTGGCAACTAATGAAAAACTGTTTTTT. Its translation: CASSQVVATNEKLFF. The V call is TRBV5-5, the J call TRBJ1-4; no clear D gene. CDR1 and CDR2 (germline): SGHKS, YYEKEE (reference sequence). The CDR3 contains 15 residues. The V end was cut by 4 bases, the J end by 0 bases, with 10 bases between.

The V gene is TRBV2, the J gene TRBJ1-4; tentative D call: TRBD1 (5 bases). Trimming took 11 bases from V and 8 from J, leaving 21 bases between them. Germline CDR1 and CDR2: SNHLY and FYNNEI. This CDR3 spans 14 amino acids. CDR3 protein: CASGTGRGDEKLFF. The DNA of the CDR3 is TGTGCCTCAGGCACGGGGCGCGGGGACGAAAAACTGTTTTTT.

CDR3 DNA: TGTGCCAGCTCACCACCACTTGCGGGGCCCACCTTC. It translates to CASSPPLAGPTF. The chain joins TRBV18 to TRBJ1-2; weak D call: TRBD1 (5 bases). With 0 bases removed from V and 13 bases from J, the gap between germline ends came to 12 bases. Germline values: CDR1 KGHSH, CDR2 LQKENI. The CDR3 runs 12 residues.

This sequence joins TRBV19 and TRBJ2-6; no clear D gene. Looked up from germline, CDR1 is LNHDA and CDR2 is SQIVND (reference sequence). Trimming cost V 10 bases and J 1 base, with 11 bases left between them. CDR3 size: 14 residues. The CDR3: CATDPGSGANVLTF. CDR3 sequence (DNA): TGTGCCACCGACCCAGGATCTGGGGCCAACGTCCTGACTTTC.

This clone appeared a few times. The chain combines TRBV2 with TRBJ2-2; TRBD2 might be the D (8 bases). There are 14 residues in the CDR3. CDR1 and CDR2 from the germline V gene are SNHLY and FYNNEI. This CDR3 reads CAKGGGGHTGELFF. Written as DNA, the CDR3 is TGTGCTAAAGGGGGCGGGGGGCACACCGGGGAGCTGTTTTTT.

V and J are TRBV18 and TRBJ2-7; D not certain. This CDR3 region has 12 residues. Germline V CDR1 and CDR2: KGHSH, LQKENI. V lost 1 base and J lost 6, with 7 bases in between. In nucleotides, the CDR3 is TGTGCCAGCTCACCACGGCCTCTCGAGCAGTACTTC. Protein product: CASSPRPLEQYF.

The table lists this clone with a few counts. This chain links TRBV6-1 with TRBJ2-7; a possible D gene is TRBD1 (7 bases). The CDR3 contains 15 residues. Deletions cut 7 bases from V and 0 bases from J, with 16 bases between. Germline V gene sequence: CDR1 MNHNS, CDR2 SASEGT. DNA for the CDR3: TGTGCCAGCACCCCAGGGGGAGGCCTCTCCTACGAGCAGTACTTC. Amino acids: CASTPGGGLSYEQYF.

This clone has more than one count but fewer than ten. The J gene is TRBJ1-2, the V gene TRBV2; no reliable D call. The V gene lost 0 bases and the J gene lost 4 bases, with 6 bases spanning the gap. The CDR3 extends over 13 amino acids. Germline CDR1 reads SNHLY; CDR2 reads FYNNEI. The CDR3 loop reads CASSEAKSYGYTF. CDR3 nucleotides: TGTGCCAGCAGTGAAGCAAAGAGCTATGGCTACACCTTC.

A few counts support this clone. The rearrangement links TRBV7-8 to TRBJ1-2, with D unclear. Per the germline V gene, CDR1 is SGHVS and CDR2 is FQNEAQ. V gave up 2 bases and J gave up 7 bases, with 20 bases separating them. CDR3 size: 16 residues. The CDR3 reads CASSLLPAAREFGYTF. The CDR3 DNA follows: TGTGCCAGCAGCTTATTGCCGGCGGCACGGGAGTTTGGCTACACCTTC.

This clone was detected only a few times. The CDR3 here is CASSVPGQGLETQYF. DNA for the CDR3: TGTGCCAGCAGTGTACCGGGACAGGGGTTAGAGACCCAGTACTTC. The chain has TRBV25-1 and TRBJ2-5, with 10 bases identical to TRBD1. V was clipped by 4 bases and J by 4 bases; unmatched bases: 6. CDR1 is MGHDK and CDR2 is SYGVNS in the germline V gene. This CDR3 is 15 amino acids long.

This clone was observed a handful of times. CDR3 loop: CASSASGGAYEQYF. CDR3 nucleotide sequence: TGCGCCAGCAGCGCTAGCGGGGGTGCCTACGAGCAGTACTTC. V gene TRBV5-1 combines with J gene TRBJ2-7, with 10 positions matching TRBD2. The CDR3 consists of 14 residues. Germline V gene lookup returns CDR1 SGHRS and CDR2 YFSETQ. Losses at the gene ends were 4 bases for V and 2 bases for J; bases not matched to a gene: 3.

The chain joins TRBV9 to TRBJ1-2, with TRBD1 identical over 7 bases. V dropped 6 bases and J dropped 5; count of bases not matched to a gene: 4. CDR1 is SGDLS and CDR2 is YYNGEE in the germline V gene. There are 12 residues in the CDR3. DNA of the CDR3: TGTGCCAGCAAGACAGGGCGGTATGGCTACACCTTC. As protein: CASKTGRYGYTF.

This clone was observed a handful of times. This rearrangement joins TRBV7-9 to TRBJ2-3; tentatively, D is TRBD1 (5 bases). Trimming pared 6 bases from V and 0 bases from J, leaving 13 bases between. Germline V gene sequence: CDR1 SEHNR, CDR2 FQNEAQ (reference sequence). The length of the CDR3 is 15 residues. CDR3 loop: CASRPTRDSTDTQYF. In DNA form, the CDR3 reads TGTGCCAGCAGGCCGACCAGGGATAGCACAGATACGCAGTATTTT.

This clone was found a few times. The chain couples TRBV25-1 to TRBJ2-1, with D possibly being TRBD1 (7 bases). Looked up from germline, CDR1 is MGHDK and CDR2 is SYGVNS. The CDR3 runs to 16 residues. The ends were cut back, 3 bases at V and 2 bases at J, with 14 bases in the middle. CDR3 sequence reads: CASSDFGGGAYNEQFF. The CDR3 bases are TGTGCCAGCAGTGACTTTGGAGGGGGCGCCTACAATGAGCAGTTCTTC. The full variable domain, with the rest looked up from reference TRBV25-1 and TRBJ2-1, is EADIYQTPRYLVIGTGKKITLECSQTMGHDKMYWYQQDPGMELHLIHYSYGVNSTEKGDLSSESTVSRIRTEHFPLTLESARPSHTSQYLCASSDFGGGAYNEQFFGPGTRLTVL.

A few counts support this clone. The chain recombines TRBV9 with TRBJ2-7; 14 bases line up with TRBD2. CDR1 is SGDLS and CDR2 is YYNGEE in the germline V gene. CDR3 size: 18 residues. The J segment lost 3 bases and the V segment lost 4 bases, leaving 12 bases of the junction unmatched. CDR3 coding DNA: TGTGCCAGCAGCTCGGGGACTAGCGGGAGAAAGAATTTCTACGAGCAGTACTTC. It translates to CASSSGTSGRKNFYEQYF.

The chain links TRBV9 to TRBJ2-7, with TRBD1 matching over 9 bases. This CDR3 spans 15 amino acids. V was clipped by 2 bases and J by 0 bases; unmatched bases: 3. Per germline, CDR1 SGDLS and CDR2 YYNGEE. CDR3 nucleotides: TGTGCCAGCAGCGTGGGGACAGGGCTCTCCTACGAGCAGTACTTC. The encoded protein is CASSVGTGLSYEQYF.

This chain uses TRBV15 with TRBJ2-5; 7 bases are a match to TRBD1. The CDR3 has 12 amino acids. The V segment lost 9 bases and the J segment 3 bases; nucleotides outside the gene matches: 4. Germline CDR1 reads LNHNV; CDR2 reads YYDKDF (reference sequence). CDR3 in DNA: TGTGCCACAGAGGGGACAGAAGAGACCCAGTACTTC. Residues: CATEGTEETQYF.

The chain is built from TRBV4-1 and TRBJ1-1; D possibly corresponds to TRBD1 (6 bases). Germline V gives CDR1 MGHRA, CDR2 YSYEKL. V was pared by 0 bases and J by 6 bases, with 20 bases between. The CDR3 consists of 17 residues. The CDR3 sequence is CASSQEKRGHLTAEAFF. Written as DNA, the CDR3 is TGCGCCAGCAGCCAAGAAAAGCGGGGACACCTAACCGCTGAAGCTTTCTTT.

This clone was observed a few times. The chain couples TRBV11-3 to TRBJ2-1; D unresolved. V was clipped by 6 bases and J by 3 bases, with 12 bases between them. CDR1 SGHNT and CDR2 YENEEA come from the germline V gene. The CDR3 covers 14 residues. The DNA for the CDR3 is TGTGCCAGCAGTTCACAGACGCTCTACAATGAGCAGTTCTTC. It encodes CASSSQTLYNEQFF.

Here the CDR3 reads CASRPSGYSNQPQHF. As DNA, the CDR3 is TGTGCCAGTAGACCATCAGGCTATAGCAATCAGCCCCAGCATTTT. The rearrangement links TRBV27 to TRBJ1-5; D is ambiguous. Looked up from germline, CDR1 is MNHEY and CDR2 is SMNVEV (reference sequence). This CDR3 has 15 amino acids. Trimming removed 9 bases from V and 0 bases from J, with 15 bases in between.

There are a few counts of this clone. V usage is TRBV4-3 and J usage is TRBJ1-1, with 8 nucleotides matching TRBD1. Germline CDR1 reads LGHNA; CDR2 reads YSLEER. The CDR3 totals 15 residues. Trimming at V came to 3 bases and at J to 3 bases, leaving 6 bases not matched to a gene. The CDR3 sequence: CASSHLGQGDTEAFF. The CDR3 coding sequence is TGCGCCAGCAGCCATCTCGGACAGGGCGACACTGAAGCTTTCTTT.

This clone came up a few times. The J gene is TRBJ2-3, the V gene TRBV5-1; D is possibly TRBD2 (6 bases). The CDR3 totals 15 residues. CDR1 SGHRS and CDR2 YFSETQ come from the germline V gene. V lost 6 bases to trimming and J lost 3 bases, with 17 bases between them. The CDR3 region is CASTEGGVRTDTQYF. The CDR3 DNA reads TGCGCCAGCACCGAAGGAGGGGTCCGGACAGATACGCAGTATTTT.

The table lists this clone with a few counts. The rearrangement uses TRBV9 and TRBJ1-1, with TRBD1 identical over 8 bases. The junction had 9 bases not matched to a gene; V was cut back by 4 bases and J by 1 base. Germline V CDR1 and CDR2: SGDLS, YYNGEE. This CDR3 is built from 16 residues. The CDR3 reads CASSPRQGKGNTEAFF. CDR3 sequence (DNA): TGTGCCAGCAGCCCGAGACAGGGGAAGGGGAACACTGAAGCTTTCTTT.

The chain joins TRBV29-1 to TRBJ2-2, with D unclear. CDR3 size: 14 residues. From germline, CDR1 is SQVTM and CDR2 ANQGSEA. V lost 3 bases, J lost 0 bases, and 8 bases lay in between. The DNA of the CDR3 is TGCAGCGTTGACTTAACAGCGAACACCGGGGAGCTGTTTTTT. Protein: CSVDLTANTGELFF.

The J gene is TRBJ2-3, the V gene TRBV2; 7 bases match TRBD2. V lost 7 bases and J lost 6; bases outside the gene matches: 16. This CDR3 region has 16 residues. Germline V gene lookup returns CDR1 SNHLY and CDR2 FYNNEI. The DNA for the CDR3 is TGTGCCAGCAAATCGGACCGGGGGGATAATTTGGATACGCAGTATTTT. Amino acid sequence: CASKSDRGDNLDTQYF.